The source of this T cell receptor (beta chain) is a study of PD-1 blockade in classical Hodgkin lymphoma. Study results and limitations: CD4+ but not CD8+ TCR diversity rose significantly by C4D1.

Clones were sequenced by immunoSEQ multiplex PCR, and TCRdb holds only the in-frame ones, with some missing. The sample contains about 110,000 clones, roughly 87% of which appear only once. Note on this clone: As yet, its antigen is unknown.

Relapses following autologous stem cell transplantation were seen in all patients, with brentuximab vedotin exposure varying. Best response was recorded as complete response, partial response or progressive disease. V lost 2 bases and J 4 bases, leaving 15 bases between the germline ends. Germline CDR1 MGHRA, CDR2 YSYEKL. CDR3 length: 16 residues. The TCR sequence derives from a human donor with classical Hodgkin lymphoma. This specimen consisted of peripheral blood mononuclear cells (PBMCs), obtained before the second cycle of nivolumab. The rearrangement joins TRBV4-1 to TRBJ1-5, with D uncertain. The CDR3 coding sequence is TGCGCCAGCAGCCAAATACATATCCCGCGTAATCAGCCCCAGCATTTT. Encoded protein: CASSQIHIPRNQPQHF.